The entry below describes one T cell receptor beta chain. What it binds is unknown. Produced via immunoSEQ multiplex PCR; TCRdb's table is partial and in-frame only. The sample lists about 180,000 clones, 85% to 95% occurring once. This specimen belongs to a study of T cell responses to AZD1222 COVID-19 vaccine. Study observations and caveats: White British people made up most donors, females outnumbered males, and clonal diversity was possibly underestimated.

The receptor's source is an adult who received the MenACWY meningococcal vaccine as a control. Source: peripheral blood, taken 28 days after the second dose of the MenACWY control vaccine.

CDR3 amino acids: CASSFAENWSSYEQYF. In DNA form, the CDR3 reads TGTGCCAGCAGCTTCGCTGAGAACTGGAGCTCCTACGAGCAGTACTTC. The chain links TRBV5-5 to TRBJ2-7; no definite D call. V was cut by 2 bases and J by 0 bases, with 15 bases left in between. The CDR3 has 16 amino acids. Germline V lookup: CDR1 SGHKS, CDR2 YYEKEE (reference sequence).